A selection of T cell receptor beta chains follows, all from one sample in a study of T cell changes during pregnancy in multiple sclerosis. Measured with immunoSEQ multiplex PCR; TCRdb has only the in-frame clones, and not every one. This table holds fewer than 25,000 clones, roughly nine tenths found once. The sequences come from CD4+ T cells from peripheral blood mononuclear cells, collected in the third trimester of pregnancy. The receptor source for this set is a female donor in good health, enrolled as a control in a pregnancy study. CDR3s include the opening cysteine and the closing phenylalanine or tryptophan.

TRBV6-6	TRBJ1-5	15	CASSFSTGGNQPQHF
TRBV19	TRBJ1-1	13	CASSTRTGVEAFF
TRBV9	TRBJ2-7	17	CASSKNHAGTGKGEQYF
TRBV7-9	TRBJ2-6	17	CASSPGQGSSGANVLTF
TRBV29-1	TRBJ1-3	14	CSVEPKYSGNTIYF
TRBV19	TRBJ1-3	14	CASTAGASGNTIYF
TRBV19	TRBJ2-1	14	CASSRTGGRSEQFF
TRBV25-1	TRBJ2-5	15	CASSEYGGGRETQYF
TRBV27	TRBJ2-1	12	CASSLIPSEQFF
TRBV19	TRBJ1-4	15	CASSKNVATNEKLFF
TRBV30	TRBJ2-2	17	CAWTRGQGIPNTGELFF
TRBV7-6	TRBJ2-7	14	CASSQLAGGLEQYF
TRBV7-9	TRBJ1-1	14	CASSLLGRDTEAFF
TRBV4-1	TRBJ2-3	13	CASSGRVPEGQYF
TRBV5-1	TRBJ1-6	16	CASIRQGVGNNSPLHF
TRBV28	TRBJ1-6	15	CASSLFGGDGSPLHF
TRBV19	TRBJ2-5	14	CASSMAGGPQTQYF
TRBV19	TRBJ1-4	15	CASSIRGITNEKLFF
TRBV5-6	TRBJ2-7	15	CASSVVPGGTYEQYF
TRBV28	TRBJ1-1	14	CASSPLLPNPEAFF
TRBV6-6	TRBJ2-7	15	CASSYTGQGSGEQYF
TRBV11-3	TRBJ1-1	13	CASSLERGTEAFF
TRBV5-1	TRBJ1-1	15	CASSFPDRNPTEAFF
TRBV28	TRBJ2-3	15	CASRSTGYVTDTQYF
TRBV4-3	TRBJ1-3	17	CASSQDQGSRAGNTIYF
TRBV18	TRBJ2-3	18	CASSPLGGLAAYTDTQYF
TRBV11-2	TRBJ2-5	17	CASSLNLAGSIRETQYF